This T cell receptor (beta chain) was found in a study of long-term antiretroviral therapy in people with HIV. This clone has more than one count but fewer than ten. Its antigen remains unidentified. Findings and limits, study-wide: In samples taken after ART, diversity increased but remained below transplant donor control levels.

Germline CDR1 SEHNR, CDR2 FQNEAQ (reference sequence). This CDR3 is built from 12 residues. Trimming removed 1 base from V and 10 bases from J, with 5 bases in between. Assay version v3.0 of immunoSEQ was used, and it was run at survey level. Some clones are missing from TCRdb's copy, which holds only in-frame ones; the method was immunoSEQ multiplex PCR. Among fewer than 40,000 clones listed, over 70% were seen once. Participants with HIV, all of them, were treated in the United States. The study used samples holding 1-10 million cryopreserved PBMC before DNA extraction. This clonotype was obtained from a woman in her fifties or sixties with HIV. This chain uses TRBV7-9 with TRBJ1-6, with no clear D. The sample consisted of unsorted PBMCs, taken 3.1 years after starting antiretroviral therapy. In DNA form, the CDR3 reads TGTGCCAGCAGCTTAGGTGGCTCACCCCTCCACTTT. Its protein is CASSLGGSPLHF. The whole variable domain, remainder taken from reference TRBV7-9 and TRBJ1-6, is DTGVSQNPRHKITKRGQNVTFRCDPISEHNRLYWYRQTLGQGPEFLTYFQNEAQLEKSRLLSDRFSAERPKGSFSTLEIQRTEQGDSAMYLCASSLGGSPLHFGNGTRLTVT.